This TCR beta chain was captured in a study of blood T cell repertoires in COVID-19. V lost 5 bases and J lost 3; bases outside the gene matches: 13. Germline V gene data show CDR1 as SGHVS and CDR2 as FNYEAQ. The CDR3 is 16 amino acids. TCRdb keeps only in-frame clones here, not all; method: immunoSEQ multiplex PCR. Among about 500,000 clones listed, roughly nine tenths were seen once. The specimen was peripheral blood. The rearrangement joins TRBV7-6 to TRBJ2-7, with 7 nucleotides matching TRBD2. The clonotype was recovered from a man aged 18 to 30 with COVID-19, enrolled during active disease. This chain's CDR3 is CASSRGTTDGNYEQYF. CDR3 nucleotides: TGTGCCAGCAGCCGGGGGACTACCGATGGGAACTACGAGCAGTACTTC. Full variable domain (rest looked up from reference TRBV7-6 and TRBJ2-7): GAGVSQSPRYKVTKRGQDVALRCDPISGHVSLYWYRQALGQGPEFLTYFNYEAQQDKSGLPNDRFSAERPEGSISTLTIQRTEQRDSAMYRCASSRGTTDGNYEQYFGPGTRLTVT.